These 28 T cell receptor beta chains were all obtained from the same sample, sequenced in a study of cytomegalovirus exposure and HLA in healthy donors. The PCR used 60 Vbeta and 13 Jbeta primers. Assay used: immunoSEQ multiplex PCR; TCRdb lists only in-frame clones, some missing. Counted here are about 210,000 clones, just under 80% occurring once; the ten biggest clones make up 0.45% to 0.5%. Sequences were obtained from PBMCs. These TCRs come from a boy aged 10-17 years in good health and CMV-seronegative.

This clone was picked up a small number of times. The chain links TRBV27 to TRBJ2-1; 8 bases map to TRBD2. V lost 3 bases, J lost 6 bases, and 7 bases stayed unmatched. The CDR3 consists of 15 residues. Germline CDR1 is MNHEY and CDR2 is SMNVEV (reference sequence). The CDR3, as DNA: TGTGCCAGCAGTTTCGGGGGGGCCACCCCCAATGAGCAGTTCTTC. This translates into CASSFGGATPNEQFF.

This rearrangement joins TRBV27 to TRBJ2-2; D possibly corresponds to TRBD2 (5 bases). CDR1 is MNHEY and CDR2 is SMNVEV in the germline V gene (reference sequence). V shed 6 bases and J shed 4 bases, with 21 bases lying between them. The CDR3 loop spans 17 amino acids. CDR3 DNA: TGTGCCAGCAGGAGCTGGCGGGTTACCACGGTCACCGGGGAGCTGTTTTTT. Translation: CASRSWRVTTVTGELFF.

For this clone: The sample carries other DNA sequences with the same CDR3. The chain joins TRBV5-8 to TRBJ1-2; D is perhaps TRBD1 (5 bases). V was pared by 1 base and J by 4 bases, with 8 bases between. The CDR3 spans 13 residues. Germline assignment: CDR1 SGHTS and CDR2 YDEGEE. CDR3 DNA sequence: TGTGCCAGCAGCTTGAGGGGCGGCTATGGCTACACCTTC. It specifies CASSLRGGYGYTF.

CDR3 DNA sequence: TGTGCCAGCAGTTTACCGGGACAGGGTCCCTACGAGCAGTACTTC. It codes for CASSLPGQGPYEQYF. This rearrangement joins TRBV6-4 to TRBJ2-7, with TRBD1 matching over 9 bases. There are 15 residues in the CDR3. V shed 5 bases, J shed 2 bases, and the junction held 7 bases outside the gene matches. Germline CDR1 reads MRHNA; CDR2 reads SNTAGT.

The CDR3, as DNA: TGTGCCAGCAGTGCCTGGGGGGTCTTTGATACGCAGTATTTT. The encoded protein is CASSAWGVFDTQYF. The V call is TRBV6-1, the J call TRBJ2-3; D possibly corresponds to TRBD2 (6 bases). V was shortened by 4 bases and J by 6 bases, with 14 bases between the two germline ends. Germline V gene data show CDR1 as MNHNS and CDR2 as SASEGT. CDR3 length equals 14 residues.

This clone has only one observation. V and J are TRBV9 and TRBJ2-5; 8 bases are a match to TRBD1. The CDR3 length is 16 residues. J gave up 5 bases and V 4 bases, and 13 bases lay outside the gene matches. Germline V lookup: CDR1 SGDLS, CDR2 YYNGEE. CDR3 DNA: TGTGCCAGCAGCTCACGGGGACAGGTCGGAGGGGAGACCCAGTACTTC. It codes for CASSSRGQVGGETQYF.

In this sample, this clone turned up a few times. The chain uses TRBV10-1 and TRBJ2-5, with TRBD2 identical over 7 bases. The CDR3 is 13 residues long. Germline CDR1 is WNHNN and CDR2 is SYGVQD (reference sequence). The J segment lost 4 bases and the V segment lost 7 bases, leaving 6 bases of the junction unmatched. In DNA form, the CDR3 reads TGCGCCAGCAATAACGGGGAGGGAGAGACCCAGTACTTC. Translated: CASNNGEGETQYF.

The chain carries TRBV30 and TRBJ1-2, with a possible D match to TRBD1 (6 bases). Germline V lookup: CDR1 GTSNPN, CDR2 SVGIG (reference sequence). V lost 0 bases and J 8 bases, leaving 16 bases between the germline ends. The CDR3 consists of 14 residues. The DNA for the CDR3 is TGTGCCTGGAGTGTACACGGACAGAGCCTCGGCTACACCTTC. Amino acids: CAWSVHGQSLGYTF.

In DNA form, the CDR3 reads TGTGCCAGTTCACAGGGGTCCGAAGGCTACGAGCAGTACTTC. It is translated as CASSQGSEGYEQYF. The chain joins TRBV11-3 to TRBJ2-7; 7 nucleotides line up with TRBD1. The J segment lost 3 bases and the V segment lost 9 bases, leaving 11 bases of the junction unmatched. Per the germline V gene, CDR1 is SGHNT and CDR2 is YENEEA. The CDR3 has 14 amino acids.

The chain is built from TRBV27 and TRBJ1-2; no definite D call. V lost 0 bases to trimming and J lost 1 base, with 12 bases between them. Per the germline V gene, CDR1 is MNHEY and CDR2 is SMNVEV (reference sequence). The CDR3 extends over 16 amino acids. CDR3 nucleotides: TGTGCCAGCAGTTTATCGATACGAGGGAGTAACTATGGCTACACCTTC. Residues: CASSLSIRGSNYGYTF.

This clone showed up just a few times. The chain recombines TRBV15 with TRBJ2-1; 11 positions match TRBD2. The germline V gene encodes CDR1 LNHNV and CDR2 YYDKDF (reference sequence). This CDR3 has 16 amino acids. Trimming took 0 bases from V and 4 from J; bases not matched to a gene: 2. CDR3 residues: CATSRDIAGGYNEQFF. The CDR3 DNA follows: TGTGCCACCAGCAGAGACATAGCGGGGGGGTACAATGAGCAGTTCTTC.

This clone turned up a few times. The chain uses TRBV5-4 and TRBJ2-1, with TRBD1 matching over 7 bases. CDR3 length: 16 residues. With 4 bases clipped from V and 1 base from J, the junction kept 8 bases outside the gene matches. The germline V gene encodes CDR1 SGHNT and CDR2 YYREEE (reference sequence). The CDR3 sequence: CASSDPRGPSYNEQFF. As DNA, the CDR3 is TGTGCCAGCAGCGACCCTAGGGGGCCTTCCTACAATGAGCAGTTCTTC.

The chain combines TRBV19 with TRBJ2-7, with 8 bases that match TRBD2. Germline trimming cut 8 bases from V and 1 base from J; bases unmatched to any gene: 1. The CDR3 runs to 12 residues. Germline CDR1 reads LNHDA; CDR2 reads SQIVND (reference sequence). The CDR3 reads CASGGRSYEQYF. The DNA for the CDR3 is TGTGCCAGTGGCGGGAGGTCCTACGAGCAGTACTTC.

In this sample, this clone turned up a few times. The chain joins TRBV29-1 to TRBJ2-3, with 10 bases identical to TRBD1. Germline CDR1 and CDR2: SQVTM and ANQGSEA. The CDR3 sequence is 17 residues long. V gave up 3 bases and J gave up 3 bases; unmatched junction bases: 12. This chain's CDR3 is CSVDPVDRGRVTDTQYF. The CDR3 DNA is TGCAGCGTTGATCCTGTTGACAGGGGGCGGGTGACAGATACGCAGTATTTT.

This chain joins TRBV11-2 and TRBJ2-7; the match to TRBD2 covers 13 bases. V was pared by 8 bases and J by 3 bases, with 16 bases of the junction left unmatched. The CDR3 runs 18 residues. Germline values: CDR1 SGHAT, CDR2 FQNNGV. The CDR3 region is CASSGKTSGGAQVYEQYF. For the CDR3, the DNA is TGTGCCAGCTCGGGTAAAACTAGCGGGGGGGCACAGGTCTACGAGCAGTACTTC.

This clone was seen once. The gene calls are TRBV1 and TRBJ2-1; the tabulated D call, TRBD2, remains unverified against the DNA. TRBV1 is a known pseudogene. There are 20 residues in the CDR3. The CDR3 sequence: CTSSHLGIAGEDRSYNEQFF. The CDR3 region has the DNA TGCACCAGCAGCCATCTCGGGATAGCGGGGGAGGATAGATCCTACAATGAGCAGTTCTTC.

V gene TRBV29-1 combines with J gene TRBJ1-3; 10 bases are a match to TRBD1. The DNA end favors TRBJ2-2, so the J call may be wrong. CDR3 length equals 14 residues. The germline CDR1 and CDR2 sequences are SQVTM and ANQGSEA. Written as DNA, the CDR3 is TGCAGCGGGAGGACAGGGGGTAATACCGGGGAGCTGTTTTTT. Translating gives CSGRTGGNTGELFF.

Note on this clone: One junction end disagrees with the germline gene, perhaps due to a read error. The V gene is TRBV7-7, the J gene TRBJ1-5; D remains ambiguous. The CDR3 is made up of 13 amino acids. Germline CDR1 reads SSHAT; CDR2 reads FNYEAQ (reference sequence). The CDR3, as DNA: TGTGCTAGCAGCTCTGACAAATTTCAGCCCCAGCATTTT. Residues: CASSSDKFQPQHF.

The chain employs TRBV19 and TRBJ1-5; a possible D gene is TRBD1 (5 bases). CDR1 is LNHDA and CDR2 is SQIVND in the germline V gene (reference sequence). The CDR3 is 14 amino acids. V lost 9 bases and J 5 bases, leaving 17 bases between the germline ends. CDR3 sequence: CASPSGEGDQPQHF. CDR3 nucleotides: TGTGCCAGCCCGTCTGGGGAAGGGGATCAGCCCCAGCATTTT.

The chain combines TRBV4-2 with TRBJ2-1; weak D call: TRBD2 (6 bases). V lost 8 bases and J 10 bases, leaving 12 bases between the germline ends. This CDR3 has 11 residues. From germline, CDR1 is LGHNA and CDR2 YNFKEQ. Here the CDR3 reads CASFNRGEQFF. For the CDR3, the DNA is TGTGCCAGCTTTAACCGGGGGGAGCAGTTCTTC.

This chain links TRBV19 with TRBJ1-5; D is possibly TRBD1 (5 bases). Trimming cost V 6 bases and J 0 bases, with 15 bases left between them. This CDR3 comprises 16 residues. CDR1 is LNHDA, CDR2 SQIVND, per germline (reference sequence). The CDR3 DNA sequence: TGTGCCAGTAGGATCAGGGAACAAAATAGCAATCAGCCCCAGCATTTT. This encodes CASRIREQNSNQPQHF.

The chain links TRBV5-4 to TRBJ1-2, with a tentative D call TRBD1 (5 bases). Germline lookup yields CDR1 SGHNT and CDR2 YYREEE (reference sequence). Trimming left V 2 bases short and J 7 bases short, with 24 bases between. This CDR3 region has 17 residues. The CDR3, as DNA: TGTGCCAGCAGCTTAGGGGTGCAGCGCCATCTCGAAGGTGGCTACACCTTC. This translates into CASSLGVQRHLEGGYTF.

V gene TRBV15 combines with J gene TRBJ2-1, with D perhaps matching TRBD2 (5 bases). From germline, CDR1 is LNHNV and CDR2 YYDKDF (reference sequence). CDR3 length equals 12 residues. V lost 4 bases and J 10 bases, leaving 11 bases between the germline ends. The CDR3 nucleotides are TGTGCCACCAGCATGTTGACGGGAGAGCAGTTCTTC. It specifies CATSMLTGEQFF.

The rearrangement uses TRBV10-1 and TRBJ2-7, with a weak D call TRBD2 (5 bases). Per the germline V gene, CDR1 is WNHNN and CDR2 is SYGVQD (reference sequence). Trimming removed 5 bases at V and 0 bases at J, with 11 bases between. The CDR3 has 14 residues. CDR3 sequence reads: CASSLTISSYEQYF. The CDR3 DNA follows: TGCGCCAGCAGTTTGACTATCAGCTCCTACGAGCAGTACTTC.

V and J are TRBV13 and TRBJ2-7; a possible D gene is TRBD2 (5 bases). Germline loops: CDR1 PRHDT, CDR2 FYEKMQ (reference sequence). The germline V and J ends were trimmed by 1 base and 3 bases, with 13 bases remaining between them. This CDR3 comprises 15 residues. This chain's CDR3 is CASSLAAGSGYEQYF. The DNA for the CDR3 is TGTGCCAGCAGCTTAGCGGCGGGCTCGGGCTACGAGCAGTACTTC.

The genes are TRBV5-8 and TRBJ1-5, with D uncertain. Germline CDR1 reads SGHTS; CDR2 reads YDEGEE. The V gene lost 2 bases and the J gene lost 3 bases, with 12 bases spanning the gap. This CDR3 has 15 amino acids. CDR3 region: CASSFYRSHNQPQHF. The CDR3 nucleotides are TGTGCCAGCAGCTTTTATCGGTCCCACAATCAGCCCCAGCATTTT.

This sequence joins TRBV5-8 and TRBJ2-1, with TRBD2 matching 10 bases. CDR3 length: 16 amino acids. Germline values: CDR1 SGHTS, CDR2 YDEGEE. V lost 1 base to trimming and J lost 9 bases; unmatched junction nucleotides: 10. The CDR3 protein is CASSLISGRAGGEQFF. Written as DNA, the CDR3 is TGTGCCAGCAGCTTGATCAGCGGGAGGGCCGGGGGTGAGCAGTTCTTC.

This clone was seen only a few times. V and J are TRBV5-8 and TRBJ1-5; maybe TRBD1 (6 bases). Trimming left V 1 base short and J 6 bases short, with 8 bases between. Germline V gene data show CDR1 as SGHTS and CDR2 as YDEGEE. This CDR3 spans 13 amino acids. CDR3 protein: CASSLTGPQPQHF. The CDR3 coding sequence is TGTGCCAGCAGCTTGACAGGGCCTCAGCCCCAGCATTTT.